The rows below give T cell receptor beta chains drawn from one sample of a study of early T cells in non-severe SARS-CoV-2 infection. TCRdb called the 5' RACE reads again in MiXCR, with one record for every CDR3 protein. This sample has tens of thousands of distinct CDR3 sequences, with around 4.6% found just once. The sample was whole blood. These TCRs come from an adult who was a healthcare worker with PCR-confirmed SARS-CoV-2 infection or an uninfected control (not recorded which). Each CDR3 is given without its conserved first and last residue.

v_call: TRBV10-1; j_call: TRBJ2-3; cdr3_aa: ASSDWENTQY
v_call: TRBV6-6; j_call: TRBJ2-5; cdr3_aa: ASSYGGSETQY
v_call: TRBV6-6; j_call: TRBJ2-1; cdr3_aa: ASSYRTAHGYNEQF
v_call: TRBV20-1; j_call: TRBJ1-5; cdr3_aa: SAAVPGDQPQH
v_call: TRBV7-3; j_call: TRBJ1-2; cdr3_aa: ASSLGPEGGYT
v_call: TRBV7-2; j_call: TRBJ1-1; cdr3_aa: ASSLTYLSAEAF
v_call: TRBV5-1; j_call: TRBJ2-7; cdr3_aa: ASSVVPSATEQY
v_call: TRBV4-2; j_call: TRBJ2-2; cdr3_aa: ASSQDRVLGTGELF
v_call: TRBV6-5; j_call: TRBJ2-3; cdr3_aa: ASRSSGGRITLTSTDTQY
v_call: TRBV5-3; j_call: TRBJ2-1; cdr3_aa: AKGPSSSYNEQF
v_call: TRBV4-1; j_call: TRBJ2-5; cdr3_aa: ASSPAEGKETQY
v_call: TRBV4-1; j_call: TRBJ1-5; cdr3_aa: ASSQGFGGNQPQH
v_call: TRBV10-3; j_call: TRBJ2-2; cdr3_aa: AISESRAGEQGTGELF
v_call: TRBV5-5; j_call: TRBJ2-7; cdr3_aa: ASSLGPSGGLSSYEQY
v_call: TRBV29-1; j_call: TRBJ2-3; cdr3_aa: SVEWDTQY
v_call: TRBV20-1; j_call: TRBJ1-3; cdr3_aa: SAPIPELGNTIY
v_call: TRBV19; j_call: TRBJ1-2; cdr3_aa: ASSVSGTGVFYGYT
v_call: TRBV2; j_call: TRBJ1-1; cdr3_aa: ASTRAGGANTEAF
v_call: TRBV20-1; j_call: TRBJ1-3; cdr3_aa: SAPIQGSGNTIY